This T cell receptor beta chain emerged from a study of spatial heterogeneity in lung cancer. Whole-study results and caveats: Ubiquitous expanded tumor TCRs surfaced in blood more at resection than they did at follow-up.

Every TCR cDNA molecule carried a tag that served as a unique molecular identifier. In TCRdb, the 5' RACE reads were re-called with MiXCR into one record per CDR3 protein. Here the sample spans 50,000 to 65,000 distinct CDR3 sequences, around 6.7% being singletons. Concerning this clonotype itself: The antigen remains undetermined.

Per germline, CDR1 MNHNY and CDR2 SVGAGI (reference sequence). V was shortened by 2 bases and J by 2 bases, with 12 bases between the two germline ends. CDR3 length: 15 residues. Time point indicated: sample taken at primary tumor resection. Sequencing was performed on whole RNA extracted from tumor and nontumor lung tissue, or from frozen PBMC, and the material was left unsorted. The donors comprised about 69 untreated early-stage non-small cell lung cancer patients. The clonotype comes from a female donor with early-stage non-small cell lung cancer. The sample consisted of PBMCs, taken at surgery. The chain employs TRBV6-6 and TRBJ2-5, with D possibly matching TRBD2 (6 bases). In nucleotides, the CDR3 is TGTGCCAGCAGTTACCCTGGTGGAGGGCAAGAGACCCAGTACTTC. This codes for CASSYPGGGQETQYF.